The entry below describes one T cell receptor beta chain. Its antigen is still unknown. This sample was taken from a study of regulatory T cells in long-lasting Graves disease. Overall study: Persistence in Graves' disease denoted antithyroid drug use beyond 5 years alongside positive TSH receptor antibodies.

CDR1 and CDR2 (germline): ENHRY, SYGVKD. Trimming took 11 bases from V and 4 from J; bases not matched to a gene: 8. CDR3 length: 12 residues. Whole-study results and caveats: Persistent patients had a count of shared public clonotypes (under 3,000) that exceeded that of new patients (approximately 920).

The authors built TCR beta libraries using iRepertoire HTBI primers and Arm-PCR of CDR3 regions. TCRdb analysed the multiplex PCR reads with MiXCR anew, one entry per CDR3 protein. The sample includes 450,000 or so distinct CDR3 sequences, 20% of them seen just once. Time point: persistent/refractory GD, antithyroid drugs over 5 years with positive TRAb. Extracted PBMC RNA gave rise to the TCR library. Recruitment took place at an endocrinology department in Xi'an, China. From each patient, nine milliliters of peripheral blood was drawn and collected into an EDTA anticoagulant tube. The TCR sequence derives from a female donor with Graves disease. This chain joins TRBV10-3 and TRBJ2-7; 7 bases are a match to TRBD1. This material consisted of peripheral blood mononuclear cells (PBMCs), taken when the disease was refractory, from a patient treated with antithyroid drugs. The CDR3 loop is CAARGQKYEQYF. For the CDR3, the DNA is TGTGCCGCCCGGGGACAGAAATACGAGCAGTACTTC.